This T cell receptor (beta chain) was sequenced in a study of shared clonotypes between healthy human individuals. Study in general: The plates for each donor numbered three CD4 naive, three CD4 memory, two CD8 naive and one CD8 memory. Study results and limitations: The authors sampled blood alone, and tissue repertoires likely differ. Incomplete sequencing of sorted subsets was indicated by rarefaction despite large depth.

CD45RA+ naive and CD45RA-negative memory subsets were separated from CD4+ cells. J lost 13 bases, V lost 6 bases, and 8 bases had no gene match. CDR3 size: 12 residues. Germline lookup yields CDR1 KGHSH and CDR2 LQKENI. About this clone itself: What it binds is unknown.

Using immunoSEQ multiplex PCR, the repertoire was profiled, and TCRdb retains in-frame clones only, with some absent. The sample has some 2.4 million clones, roughly 93% seen once. The J gene is TRBJ2-1, the V gene TRBV18; 8 nucleotides line up with TRBD2. The TCR comes from a man between 18 and 35 years old in good health. Some clones in this sample may be carry-over from other donors' samples. Material for sequencing was naive CD4+ T cells from PBMCs. This sample's subset: CD45RA+ positively selected. CDR3 bases: TGTGCCAGCTCCCTACCGGGAGGGGGTCAGTTCTTC. It encodes CASSLPGGGQFF.